This is a list of T cell receptor beta chains from one sample in a study of blood T cell repertoires in COVID-19. Clones were sequenced by immunoSEQ multiplex PCR, and TCRdb holds only the in-frame ones, with some missing. The data contain about 280,000 clones, approximately 88% of them singletons. The specimen was peripheral blood. These receptors originate from a man younger than 35 with active or convalescent COVID-19. Each CDR3 is given with its conserved first and last residue. Each record gives: D gene, CDR3 length, J gene, clone size, V gene, CDR3 protein, CDR3 DNA. The D gene is left open where the match is weak. Clone size, where shown, is once, few, many, or a class for clones that have expanded.

>TRBD2|16|TRBJ2-5|NA|TRBV5-4
CASGRRLAGGGETQYF
TGTGCCAGCGGACGTCGACTAGCCGGGGGAGGGGAGACCCAGTACTTC
>NA|15|TRBJ2-7|NA|TRBV6-5
CASILDRDILYEQYF
TGTGCCAGCATCCTTGACCGGGACATACTATACGAGCAGTACTTC
>NA|15|TRBJ2-7|NA|TRBV5-1
CASSLVQDRNYEQYF
TGCGCCAGCAGCTTGGTTCAGGACAGAAACTACGAGCAGTACTTC
>TRBD1|15|TRBJ2-7|NA|TRBV24-1
CATSDRDRGLNEQYF
TGTGCCACCAGTGATAGGGACAGGGGGTTAAACGAGCAGTACTTC
>NA|14|TRBJ2-7|NA|TRBV6-2/TRBV6-3
CASSLGTSTYEQYF
TGTGCCAGCAGCCTTGGGACTTCTACCTACGAGCAGTACTTC
>TRBD2|15|TRBJ2-3|NA|TRBV5-6
CASSLVAGGTDTQYF
TGTGCCAGCAGCTTGGTAGCGGGGGGCACAGATACGCAGTATTTT
>NA|10|TRBJ2-7|once|TRBV7-3
CASSFRGEYF
TGTGCCAGCAGCTTCAGGGGAGAGTACTTC
>NA|13|TRBJ1-6|NA|TRBV10-1
CASSEWLSSPLHF
TGCGCCAGCAGTGAGTGGCTGTCTTCACCCCTCCACTTT
>NA|14|TRBJ1-2|NA|TRBV5-1
CASSATTGAEGYTF
TGCGCCAGCAGCGCGACGACAGGCGCAGAGGGCTACACCTTC
>NA|13|TRBJ1-2|NA|TRBV2
CASRTQGIHGYTF
TGTGCCAGCCGAACCCAGGGGATACATGGCTACACCTTC
>NA|13|TRBJ2-5|NA|TRBV18
CASSQGAQETQYF
TGTGCCAGCTCACAAGGGGCCCAAGAGACCCAGTACTTC
>NA|14|TRBJ1-2|NA|TRBV6-5
CASTRTPGGKGYTF
TGTGCCAGCACGCGGACACCCGGGGGTAAGGGCTACACCTTC
>NA|14|TRBJ1-5|NA|TRBV19
CASNLDSSNQPQHF
TGTGCCAGTAACCTGGACAGTAGCAATCAGCCCCAGCATTTT
>NA|14|TRBJ1-2|once|TRBV29-1
CSVEAGGVAGGYTF
TGCAGCGTTGAAGCCGGAGGGGTGGCGGGGGGCTACACCTTC
>NA|18|TRBJ1-1|NA|TRBV9
CASSVLKDERSALREAFF
TGTGCCAGCAGCGTATTGAAGGATGAACGCAGCGCACTTAGGGAAGCTTTCTTT
>TRBD1|17|TRBJ2-7|NA|TRBV11-2
CASSLDEEGQGWSEQYF
TGTGCCAGCAGCTTAGATGAGGAGGGACAGGGGTGGTCCGAGCAGTACTTC
>TRBD1|14|TRBJ1-6|NA|TRBV7-9
CASSLDRGNSPLHF
TGTGCCAGCAGCTTGGACAGGGGGAATTCACCCCTCCACTTT
>NA|14|TRBJ2-7|NA|TRBV28
CASSPTVSTYEQYF
TGTGCCAGCAGTCCGACAGTCTCTACCTACGAGCAGTACTTC
>TRBD1|14|TRBJ1-1|NA|TRBV5-3
CARRLDRATTEAFF
TGTGCCAGAAGACTGGACAGGGCAACCACTGAAGCTTTCTTT
>NA|16|TRBJ2-1|NA|TRBV18
CASSRRDRGDDNEQFF
TGTGCCAGCTCTCGACGCGACAGAGGTGACGACAATGAGCAGTTCTTC
>TRBD1|15|TRBJ2-3|NA|TRBV2
CASSSRDRGSDTQYF
TGTGCCAGCAGTTCTCGGGACAGGGGGTCAGATACGCAGTATTTT
>TRBD1|19|TRBJ2-2|NA|TRBV5-6
CASRLGTGRKVANTGELFF
TGTGCCAGCAGGCTGGGGACAGGTAGAAAAGTCGCGAACACCGGGGAGCTGTTTTTT
>NA|15|TRBJ1-2|NA|TRBV6-2/TRBV6-3
CASSFRNSPNYGYTF
TGTGCCAGCAGTTTTCGGAACAGTCCTAACTATGGCTACACCTTC
>NA|13|TRBJ1-1|NA|TRBV7-9
CASSGPLNTEAFF
TGTGCCAGCAGCGGCCCCCTGAACACTGAAGCTTTCTTT
>NA|13|TRBJ2-1|NA|TRBV7-6
CASSLGGPGEQFF
TGTGCCAGCAGCTTAGGGGGGCCAGGTGAGCAGTTCTTC
>TRBD1|11|TRBJ1-2|NA|TRBV5-1
CASRQGDGYTF
TGCGCCAGCAGACAGGGGGATGGCTACACCTTC
>NA|12|TRBJ1-2|NA|TRBV19
CASSSREYGYTF
TGTGCCAGTAGTAGTAGGGAGTATGGCTACACCTTC
>TRBD2|15|TRBJ2-1|NA|TRBV5-1
CASSLVSSGAREQFF
TGCGCCAGCAGCTTGGTCTCTAGCGGGGCGCGGGAGCAGTTCTTC
>NA|17|TRBJ2-7|NA|TRBV7-9
CASSPAATGSWRYEQYF
TGTGCCAGCAGCCCAGCCGCGACAGGTAGCTGGCGCTACGAGCAGTACTTC
>TRBD1|14|TRBJ2-7|NA|TRBV7-2
CASSLGQGWYEQYF
TGTGCCAGCAGCTTGGGACAGGGGTGGTACGAGCAGTACTTC
>TRBD2|18|TRBJ2-2|NA|TRBV9
CASSAQIIGGSPTGELFF
TGTGCCAGCAGCGCTCAGATCATCGGGGGGAGCCCTACCGGGGAGCTGTTTTTT
>NA|13|TRBJ1-2|NA|TRBV5-1
CASSSGPNYGYTF
TGCGCCAGCAGCTCAGGGCCCAACTATGGCTACACCTTC
>NA|13|TRBJ2-5|NA|TRBV6-2/TRBV6-3
CASSLGERETQYF
TGTGCCAGCAGCCTCGGGGAAAGAGAGACCCAGTACTTC
>TRBD1|16|TRBJ2-4|NA|TRBV19
CASSAYRGLAKNIQYF
TGTGCCAGTAGTGCCTACAGGGGGTTAGCCAAAAACATTCAGTACTTC
>NA|15|TRBJ1-1|NA|TRBV19
CASSIRGRLNTEAFF
TGTGCCAGTAGTATACGAGGGAGACTGAACACTGAAGCTTTCTTT
>NA|17|TRBJ1-4|NA|TRBV4-1
CASSQVLGGTTNEKLFF
TGCGCCAGCAGCCAAGTTTTGGGGGGGACGACTAATGAAAAACTGTTTTTT
>NA|14|TRBJ1-1|NA|TRBV4-1
CASSQMASGTEAFF
TGCGCCAGCAGCCAAATGGCTTCCGGGACTGAAGCTTTCTTT
>NA|12|TRBJ1-5|NA|TRBV6-2/TRBV6-3
CASSYFHMPQHF
TGTGCCAGCAGTTACTTCCACATGCCCCAGCATTTT
>NA|14|TRBJ1-6|once|TRBV12-2
CASRIDRGNSPLHF
TGTGCAAGTCGCATCGACAGGGGGAATTCACCCCTCCACTTT
>TRBD1|17|TRBJ2-3|NA|TRBV29-1
CSVSPLRDRARVDTQYF
TGCAGCGTTTCACCTCTCAGGGACAGAGCAAGGGTAGATACGCAGTATTTT
>NA|13|TRBJ1-4|once|TRBV12-3/TRBV12-4
CASSFSGDEKLFF
TGTGCCAGCAGTTTTTCAGGGGATGAAAAACTGTTTTTT
>TRBD1|15|TRBJ2-7|NA|TRBV7-8
CASSPYGDSLNEQYF
TGTGCCAGCAGCCCTTATGGGGACAGCCTAAACGAGCAGTACTTC
>TRBD1|15|TRBJ1-1|few|TRBV28
CASSLYGRGAAEAFF
TGTGCCAGCAGTTTATACGGCAGGGGGGCTGCTGAAGCTTTCTTT
>NA|12|TRBJ1-1|NA|TRBV7-9
CASTLGHTEAFF
TGTGCCAGCACCTTGGGGCACACTGAAGCTTTCTTT
>NA|14|TRBJ1-2|few|TRBV7-9
CASSLSGARDGYTF
TGTGCCAGCAGCTTATCAGGGGCCAGGGATGGCTACACCTTC
>NA|14|TRBJ2-1|once|TRBV10-3
CATGRGLEDYEQFF
TGTGCCACCGGGCGCGGACTGGAAGACTATGAGCAGTTCTTC
>TRBD1|14|TRBJ2-7|NA|TRBV7-8
CASSLAGTDYEQYF
TGTGCCAGCAGCTTAGCGGGGACAGACTACGAGCAGTACTTC
>TRBD1|19|TRBJ1-2|NA|TRBV9
CASSVASDRGNLEDYGYTF
TGTGCCAGCAGCGTCGCCTCTGACAGGGGGAACTTGGAAGACTATGGCTACACCTTC
>TRBD1|14|TRBJ2-2|NA|TRBV29-1
CSAPTGQKSGELFF
TGCAGCGCGCCAACGGGACAGAAGTCCGGGGAGCTGTTTTTT
>NA|14|TRBJ1-5|NA|TRBV5-1
CASSSQGGGQPQHF
TGCGCCAGCAGCTCCCAGGGCGGCGGTCAGCCCCAGCATTTT
>NA|13|TRBJ2-7|NA|TRBV12-5
CASGPDSSYEQYF
TGTGCTAGTGGTCCGGACAGTTCCTACGAGCAGTACTTC
>NA|16|TRBJ2-1|NA|TRBV27
CASSLEAANSYNEQFF
TGTGCCAGCAGTCTAGAGGCGGCGAACTCCTACAATGAGCAGTTCTTC
>NA|20|TRBJ2-1|NA|TRBV4-3
CASSQGAAARGASSYNEQFF
TGCGCCAGCAGCCAAGGGGCGGCCGCCAGGGGGGCTAGCTCCTACAATGAGCAGTTCTTC
>NA|13|TRBJ1-4|NA|TRBV25-1
CASSEYGAGQLFF
TGTGCCAGCAGTGAATATGGGGCAGGGCAACTGTTTTTT
>TRBD1|12|TRBJ1-2|few|TRBV27
CATRGGSYGYTF
TGTGCCACCAGGGGGGGTTCCTATGGCTACACCTTC
>NA|15|TRBJ1-1|NA|TRBV6-5
CASSTWTAVNTEAFF
TGTGCCAGCAGTACCTGGACAGCTGTGAACACTGAAGCTTTCTTT
>NA|13|TRBJ1-5|NA|TRBV2
CASRVEGNQPQHF
TGTGCCAGCAGGGTAGAGGGCAATCAGCCCCAGCATTTT
>NA|15|TRBJ1-6|NA|TRBV14
CASSATLTGNSPLHF
TGTGCCAGCAGCGCGACCCTAACGGGAAATTCACCCCTCCACTTT
>NA|13|TRBJ2-5|NA|TRBV12-3/TRBV12-4
CASSFNRFETQYF
TGTGCCAGCAGTTTTAACAGGTTTGAGACCCAGTACTTC
>NA|14|TRBJ2-5|NA|TRBV7-2
CASRSLAVQETQYF
TGTGCCAGCAGGTCCTTAGCGGTCCAAGAGACCCAGTACTTC